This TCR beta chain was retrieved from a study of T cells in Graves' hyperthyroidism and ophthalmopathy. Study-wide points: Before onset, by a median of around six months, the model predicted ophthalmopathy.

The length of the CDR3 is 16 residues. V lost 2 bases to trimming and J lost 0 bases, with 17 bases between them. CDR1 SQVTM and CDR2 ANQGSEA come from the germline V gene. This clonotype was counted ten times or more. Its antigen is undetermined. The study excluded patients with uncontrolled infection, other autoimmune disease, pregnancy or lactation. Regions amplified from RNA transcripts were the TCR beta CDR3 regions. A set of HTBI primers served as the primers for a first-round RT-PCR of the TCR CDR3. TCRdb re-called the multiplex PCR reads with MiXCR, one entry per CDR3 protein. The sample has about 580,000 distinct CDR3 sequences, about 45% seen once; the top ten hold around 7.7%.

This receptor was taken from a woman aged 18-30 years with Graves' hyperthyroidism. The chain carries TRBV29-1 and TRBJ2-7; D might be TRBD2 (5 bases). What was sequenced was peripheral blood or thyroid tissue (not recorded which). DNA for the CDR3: TGCAGCGTTGAAAGGAGGTCAGACATCTACTCCTACGAGCAGTACTTC. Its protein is CSVERRSDIYSYEQYF.